Each of the 9 T cell receptor beta chains below was sequenced from the same sample in a study of regulatory T cells in long-lasting Graves disease. Time point in this sample: newly diagnosed GD, antithyroid drugs for less than 3 months. TCR sequences were obtained from RNA taken from PBMCs. In building TCR beta libraries, iRepertoire HTBI primers were used together with Arm-PCR of CDR3 regions. TCRdb passed the multiplex PCR reads through MiXCR, listing each CDR3 protein once. The sample consists of 350,000 to 450,000 distinct CDR3 sequences, around 17% of them appearing once. These data also formed part of another study, on T cells in Graves' hyperthyroidism and ophthalmopathy.

Source: peripheral blood mononuclear cells (PBMCs), taken at new diagnosis, from a patient treated with antithyroid drugs. Receptors were obtained from a man in his forties or fifties with Graves disease.

This rearrangement joins TRBV27 to TRBJ1-2, with TRBD1 matching 12 bases. Germline V gene lookup returns CDR1 MNHEY and CDR2 SMNVEV (reference sequence). Unmatched junction bases numbered 8, after V lost 4 bases and J lost 8 bases. The CDR3 covers 15 residues. The CDR3 DNA reads TGTGCCAGCAGTTCGCCGGGGACAGGGGGCCTAGGCTACACCTTC. Translation: CASSSPGTGGLGYTF.

This clonotype came up many times. V and J are TRBV7-2 and TRBJ2-5; D gene uncertain. Trimming pared 2 bases from V and 4 bases from J, leaving 17 bases between. Germline V lookup: CDR1 SGHTA, CDR2 FQGNSA. The CDR3 extends over 16 amino acids. The CDR3 sequence: CASSLNRDGWGETQYF. The CDR3 DNA follows: TGTGCCAGCAGCTTAAACCGAGATGGGTGGGGAGAGACCCAGTACTTC.

The rearrangement uses TRBV19 and TRBJ1-3, with no clear D. Germline V gene data show CDR1 as LNHDA and CDR2 as SQIVND (reference sequence). Between the trimmed V and J ends, which lost 3 bases and 2 bases, there was a span of 8 bases. The CDR3 extends over 14 amino acids. CDR3 amino acids: CASSIEGTGNTIYF. For the CDR3, the DNA is TGTGCCAGTAGTATCGAGGGAACTGGAAACACCATATATTTT.

This chain joins TRBV11-2 and TRBJ2-7; TRBD1 aligns across 8 bases. Germline V CDR1 and CDR2: SGHAT, FQNNGV. The CDR3 loop spans 15 amino acids. V lost 4 bases to trimming and J lost 3 bases; unmatched junction nucleotides: 8. The CDR3 loop is CASSSFGTGFYEQYF. In nucleotides, the CDR3 is TGTGCCAGCAGCTCATTCGGGACAGGATTCTACGAGCAGTACTTC.

This clonotype has more than one count but fewer than ten. This chain links TRBV7-2 with TRBJ1-6; D gene uncertain. Per germline, CDR1 SGHTA and CDR2 FQGNSA. The CDR3 has 13 residues. V was shortened by 1 base and J by 9 bases, with 7 bases between the two germline ends. The CDR3 loop is CASSLVLSSPLHF. For the CDR3, the DNA is TGTGCCAGCAGCTTAGTCCTTAGTTCACCCCTCCACTTT. Full variable domain (missing parts from reference TRBV7-2 and TRBJ1-6): GAGVSQSPSNKVTEKGKDVELRCDPISGHTALYWYRQSLGQGLEFLIYFQGNSAPDKSGLPSDRFSAERTGGSVSTLTIQRTQQEDSAVYLCASSLVLSSPLHFGNGTRLTVT.

This clonotype has more than one count but fewer than ten. The CDR3 nucleotides are TGCGCCAGCAGCTTCGGTAGCGGGGGGGCTCTGGGCGCAGATACGCAGTATTTT. Protein: CASSFGSGGALGADTQYF. The chain is built from TRBV5-1 and TRBJ2-3, with 11 bases aligning to TRBD2. The CDR3 has 18 residues. The V segment lost 2 bases and the J segment 4 bases; nucleotides outside the gene matches: 12. The germline CDR1 and CDR2 sequences are SGHRS and YFSETQ.

This clonotype was counted ten times or more. The chain joins TRBV5-6 to TRBJ2-3, with a possible D match to TRBD1 (5 bases). Germline-derived CDR1 and CDR2 are SGHDT and YYEEEE. Trimming removed 4 bases at V and 11 bases at J, with 17 bases between. CDR3 length: 13 amino acids. CDR3 in DNA: TGTGCCAGCAGCGTGACAGCGCCCGGTGAGCAGTATTTT. Translation gives CASSVTAPGEQYF.

The table lists this clonotype with many counts. J is TRBJ1-4 and V is TRBV2, with 11 bases fitting TRBD1. J lost 7 bases, V lost 7 bases, and 5 bases had no gene match. The CDR3 has 14 residues. Germline V lookup: CDR1 SNHLY, CDR2 FYNNEI. The CDR3 DNA sequence: TGTGCCAGCAACGGACAGGGGGCCGCTGAAAAACTGTTTTTT. Translating gives CASNGQGAAEKLFF.

In nucleotides, the CDR3 is TGTGCCAGCAGTCGACAGACACTACCCGGTGGTGAGCAGTTCTTC. It encodes CASSRQTLPGGEQFF. The gene calls are TRBV6-1 and TRBJ2-1; D is possibly TRBD1 (5 bases). Per the germline V gene, CDR1 is MNHNS and CDR2 is SASEGT. Trimming removed 5 bases from V and 9 bases from J, with 20 bases in between. The CDR3 runs 15 residues.